This T cell receptor (beta chain) appears in the sequencing data of a study of T-cell memory formation after mild COVID-19. Overall study context: TCR clusters mostly belonged to single donors.

Barcoded TCR alpha and TCR beta cDNA libraries with UMIs came from 5'RACE using constant-segment primers. TCRdb redid the calling of the 5' RACE reads with MiXCR, one entry per CDR3 protein. Of 470,000 or so distinct CDR3 sequences in the sample, 18% were seen once. There are 11 residues in the CDR3. With 8 bases removed from V and 5 bases from J, the gap between germline ends came to 9 bases. The V gene's germline CDR1 is MNHEY and CDR2 SVGAGI. The chain joins TRBV6-5 to TRBJ2-5, with D perhaps given as TRBD1 or TRBD2 (5 bases each). This receptor was obtained from an adult woman who had mild COVID-19 (a few samples of this study predate the infection). Cell type and time point are not known. Sequencing was carried out using PBMCs or a T cell subset sorted from them (not recorded which). The CDR3 DNA is TGTGCCAGCGGGGGAAGGGAGACCCAGTACTTC. Translating gives CASGGRETQYF.